This T cell receptor beta chain was profiled in a study of CD8 T cells in ankylosing spondylitis. Study findings and constraints: Characteristic of ankylosing spondylitis blood, it appeared, was a TCR beta motif comprising several highly homologous variants.

This clonotype showed up many times. Its matching antigen is unknown. TCRdb re-derived calls from the 5' RACE reads in MiXCR, one entry per CDR3 protein. The sample yields about 240,000 distinct CDR3 sequences, roughly 10% seen once. The CDR3 contains 16 residues. From germline, CDR1 is MRHNA and CDR2 SNTAGT. Trimming left V 4 bases short and J 1 base short, with 15 bases between. This TCR was recovered from a male donor with ankylosing spondylitis or in good health (not recorded which). The sequenced sample consisted of blood, either unsorted or a sorted T cell fraction (not recorded which). The chain combines TRBV6-4 with TRBJ2-3; a possible D gene is TRBD2 (6 bases). The CDR3 spells CASSGGLGGGTDTQYF. The CDR3 DNA follows: TGTGCCAGCAGTGGAGGGCTCGGCGGGGGCACAGATACGCAGTATTTT.